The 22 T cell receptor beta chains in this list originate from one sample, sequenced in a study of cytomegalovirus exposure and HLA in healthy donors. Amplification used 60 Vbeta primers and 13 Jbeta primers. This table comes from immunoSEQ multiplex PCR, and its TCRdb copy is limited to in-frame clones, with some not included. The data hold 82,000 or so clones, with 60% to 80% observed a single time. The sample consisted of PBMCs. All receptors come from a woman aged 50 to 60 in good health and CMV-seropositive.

The CDR3 DNA reads TGTGCCATCAGTGACTCCGGGAGGCCTTACGAGCAGTACTTC. Its protein is CAISDSGRPYEQYF. The chain carries TRBV10-3 and TRBJ2-7; 7 nucleotides agree with TRBD2. There are 14 residues in the CDR3. Germline V gene lookup returns CDR1 ENHRY and CDR2 SYGVKD. The V segment lost 3 bases and the J segment 4 bases; nucleotides outside the gene matches: 6.

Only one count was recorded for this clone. The CDR3 region has the DNA TGTGCCTGGCAAGCCGGGACAAGAAACACCATATATTTT. This translates into CAWQAGTRNTIYF. This rearrangement joins TRBV30 to TRBJ1-3; D perhaps matches TRBD1 (6 bases). Trimming took 5 bases from V and 5 from J, leaving 13 bases between them. The CDR3 runs 13 residues. From germline, CDR1 is GTSNPN and CDR2 SVGIG (reference sequence).

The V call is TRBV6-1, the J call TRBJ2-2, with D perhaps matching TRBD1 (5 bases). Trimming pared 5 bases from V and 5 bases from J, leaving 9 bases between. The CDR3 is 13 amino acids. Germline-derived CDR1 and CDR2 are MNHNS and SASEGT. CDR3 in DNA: TGTGCCAGCAGTTTCCAGGGAACCGGGGAGCTGTTTTTT. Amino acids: CASSFQGTGELFF.

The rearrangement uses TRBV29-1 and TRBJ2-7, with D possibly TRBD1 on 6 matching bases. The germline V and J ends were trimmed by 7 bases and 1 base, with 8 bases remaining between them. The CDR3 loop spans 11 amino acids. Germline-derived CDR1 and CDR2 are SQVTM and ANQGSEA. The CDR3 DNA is TGCAGCGGTGGACAGTCCTACGAGCAGTACTTC. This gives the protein CSGGQSYEQYF.

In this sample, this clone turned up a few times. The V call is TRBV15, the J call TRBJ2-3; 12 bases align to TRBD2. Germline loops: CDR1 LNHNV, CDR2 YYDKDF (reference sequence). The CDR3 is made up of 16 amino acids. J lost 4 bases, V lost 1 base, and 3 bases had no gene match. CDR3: CATSRAPSGGADTQYF. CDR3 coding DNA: TGTGCCACCAGCAGAGCGCCTAGCGGGGGGGCAGATACGCAGTATTTT.

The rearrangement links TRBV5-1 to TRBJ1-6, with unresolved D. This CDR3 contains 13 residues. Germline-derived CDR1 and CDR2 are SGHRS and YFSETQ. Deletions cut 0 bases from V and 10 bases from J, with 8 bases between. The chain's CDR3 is CASSLDGESPLHF. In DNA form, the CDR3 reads TGCGCCAGCAGCTTGGACGGGGAGTCACCCCTCCACTTT.

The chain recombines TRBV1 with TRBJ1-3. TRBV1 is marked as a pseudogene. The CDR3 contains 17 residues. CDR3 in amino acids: CTSSQHLSRGSGNTIYF. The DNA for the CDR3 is TGCACCAGCAGCCAACACTTGTCCCGGGGCTCTGGAAACACCATATATTTT.

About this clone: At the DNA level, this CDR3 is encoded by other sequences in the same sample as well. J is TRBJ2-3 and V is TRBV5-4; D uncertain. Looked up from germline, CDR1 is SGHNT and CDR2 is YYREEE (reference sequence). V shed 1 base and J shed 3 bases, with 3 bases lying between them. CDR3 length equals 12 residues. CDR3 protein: CASSLSTDTQYF. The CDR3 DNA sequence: TGTGCCAGCAGCTTGTCAACAGATACGCAGTATTTT.

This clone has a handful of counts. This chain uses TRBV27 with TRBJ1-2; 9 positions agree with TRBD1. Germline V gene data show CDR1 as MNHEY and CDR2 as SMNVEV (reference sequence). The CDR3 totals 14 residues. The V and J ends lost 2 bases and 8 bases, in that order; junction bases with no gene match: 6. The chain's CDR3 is CASSLGTGPYGYTF. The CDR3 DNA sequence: TGTGCCAGCAGTTTAGGGACAGGGCCCTACGGCTACACCTTC.

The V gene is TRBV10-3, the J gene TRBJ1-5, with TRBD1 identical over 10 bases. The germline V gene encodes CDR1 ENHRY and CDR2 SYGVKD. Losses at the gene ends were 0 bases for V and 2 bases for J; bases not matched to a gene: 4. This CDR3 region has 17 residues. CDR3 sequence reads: CAISESGQGSGNQPQHF. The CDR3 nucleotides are TGTGCCATCAGTGAGTCGGGACAGGGGAGTGGCAATCAGCCCCAGCATTTT.

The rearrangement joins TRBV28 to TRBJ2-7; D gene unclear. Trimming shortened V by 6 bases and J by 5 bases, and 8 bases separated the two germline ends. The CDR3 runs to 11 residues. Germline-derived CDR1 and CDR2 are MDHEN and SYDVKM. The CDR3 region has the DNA TGTGCCAGCAGCAGAGGTGACGAGCAGTACTTC. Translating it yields CASSRGDEQYF.

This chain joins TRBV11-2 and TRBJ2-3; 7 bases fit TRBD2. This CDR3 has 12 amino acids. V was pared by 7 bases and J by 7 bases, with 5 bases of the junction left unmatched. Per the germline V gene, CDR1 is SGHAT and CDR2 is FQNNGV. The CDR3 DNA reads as TGTGCCAGCATGGGGGGGGAAAATACGCAGTATTTT. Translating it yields CASMGGENTQYF.

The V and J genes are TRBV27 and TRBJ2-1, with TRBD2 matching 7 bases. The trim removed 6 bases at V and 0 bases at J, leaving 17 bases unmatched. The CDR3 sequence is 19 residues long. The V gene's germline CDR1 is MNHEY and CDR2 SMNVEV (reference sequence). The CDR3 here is CASSPNRWTSQSSYNEQFF. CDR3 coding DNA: TGTGCCAGCAGCCCAAACCGCTGGACTAGTCAGAGCTCCTACAATGAGCAGTTCTTC.

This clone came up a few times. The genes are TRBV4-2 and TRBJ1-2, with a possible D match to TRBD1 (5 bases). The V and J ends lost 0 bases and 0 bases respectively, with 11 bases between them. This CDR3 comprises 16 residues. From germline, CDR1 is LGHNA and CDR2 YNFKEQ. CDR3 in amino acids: CASSQDPRGSNYGYTF. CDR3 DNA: TGTGCCAGCAGCCAAGACCCTAGGGGTTCTAACTATGGCTACACCTTC.

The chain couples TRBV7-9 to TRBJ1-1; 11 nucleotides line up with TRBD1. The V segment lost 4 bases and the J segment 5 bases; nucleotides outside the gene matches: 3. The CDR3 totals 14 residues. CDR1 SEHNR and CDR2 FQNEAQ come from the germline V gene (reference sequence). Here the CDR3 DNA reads TGTGCCAGCAGCTCAGGACAGGGGGCGACTGAAGCTTTCTTT. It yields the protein CASSSGQGATEAFF.

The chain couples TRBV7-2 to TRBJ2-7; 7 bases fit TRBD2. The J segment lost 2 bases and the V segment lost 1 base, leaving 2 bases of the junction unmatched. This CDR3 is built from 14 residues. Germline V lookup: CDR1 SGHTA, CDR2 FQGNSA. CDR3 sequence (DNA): TGTGCCAGCAGCTTAGGACTAGCCACCTACGAGCAGTACTTC. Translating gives CASSLGLATYEQYF.

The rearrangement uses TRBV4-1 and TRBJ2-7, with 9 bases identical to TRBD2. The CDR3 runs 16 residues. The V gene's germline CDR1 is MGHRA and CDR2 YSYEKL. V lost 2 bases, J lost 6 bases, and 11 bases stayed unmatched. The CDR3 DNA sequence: TGCGCCAGCAGCCAACCTTCGGCGGGAGGGAAAGCCGAGCAGTACTTC. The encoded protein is CASSQPSAGGKAEQYF.

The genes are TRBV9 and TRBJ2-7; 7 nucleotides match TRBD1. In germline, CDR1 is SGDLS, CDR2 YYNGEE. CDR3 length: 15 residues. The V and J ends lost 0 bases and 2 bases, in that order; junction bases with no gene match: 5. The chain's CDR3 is CASSVGDRATYEQYF. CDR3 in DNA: TGTGCCAGCAGCGTAGGTGACAGGGCAACCTACGAGCAGTACTTC.

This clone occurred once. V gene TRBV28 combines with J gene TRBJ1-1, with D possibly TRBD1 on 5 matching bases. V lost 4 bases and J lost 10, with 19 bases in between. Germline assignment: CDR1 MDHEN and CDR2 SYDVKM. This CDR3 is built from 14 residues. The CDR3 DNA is TGTGCCAGCAGTTGGGGCAGCCCAACCCAAAGAGCTTTCTTT. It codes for CASSWGSPTQRAFF.

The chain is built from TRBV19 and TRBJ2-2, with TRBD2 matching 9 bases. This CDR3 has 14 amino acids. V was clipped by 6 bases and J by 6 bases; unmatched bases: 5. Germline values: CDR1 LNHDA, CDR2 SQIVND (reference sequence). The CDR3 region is CASRTVAGAGELFF. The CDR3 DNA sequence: TGTGCCAGTAGGACCGTAGCGGGAGCCGGGGAGCTGTTTTTT.

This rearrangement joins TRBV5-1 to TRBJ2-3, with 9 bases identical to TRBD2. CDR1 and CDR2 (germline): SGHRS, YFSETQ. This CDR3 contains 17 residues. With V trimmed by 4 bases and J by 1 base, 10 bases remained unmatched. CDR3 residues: CASSPPPSGKGTDTQYF. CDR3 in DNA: TGCGCCAGCAGCCCGCCCCCTAGCGGGAAGGGCACAGATACGCAGTATTTT.

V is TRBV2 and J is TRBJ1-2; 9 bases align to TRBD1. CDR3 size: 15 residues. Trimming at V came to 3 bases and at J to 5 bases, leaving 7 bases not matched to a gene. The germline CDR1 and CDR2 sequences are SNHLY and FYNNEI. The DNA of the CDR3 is TGTGCCAGCAGTGACAACAGGGGGCGAGGATATGGCTACACCTTC. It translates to CASSDNRGRGYGYTF.